Below are 18 T cell receptor beta chains sequenced from a single sample in a study of blood T cells in healthy people across ages. Through a sample-barcoded 5' primer and a J-beta primer mix, a second PCR was run for roughly 7 to 12 cycles. MiXCR, applied by TCRdb to the 5' RACE reads, yields one record per CDR3 protein. The top ten clones hold 2.1% of a sample with about 1.8 million distinct CDR3 sequences, around 50% of them seen once. Sequencing used blood. Every receptor here comes from a woman between 35 and 50 years old in good health.

As for this clonotype: At one boundary the junction diverges from the germline segment, which might be a read error. The chain combines TRBV28 with TRBJ2-7; perhaps TRBD1 as D (6 bases). This CDR3 region has 13 residues. The germline CDR1 and CDR2 sequences are MDHEN and SYDVKM. CDR3 amino acids: CASLDSFSYGQYF. CDR3 nucleotide sequence: TGTGCCAGCCTGGACAGCTTCTCCTACGGGCAGTACTTC.

The chain combines TRBV5-1 with TRBJ2-4; possibly TRBD2 for D (5 bases). Trimming removed 4 bases from V and 0 bases from J, with 20 bases in between. Germline values: CDR1 SGHRS, CDR2 YFSETQ. This CDR3 is built from 18 residues. CDR3 nucleotides: TGCGCCAGCAGCCCCGAGGGTGGGCAGAACCTAGCCAAAAACATTCAGTACTTC. It is translated as CASSPEGGQNLAKNIQYF.

This clonotype turned up a few times. J is TRBJ2-4 and V is TRBV2; D is perhaps TRBD1 (5 bases). The CDR3 is made up of 14 amino acids. From germline, CDR1 is SNHLY and CDR2 FYNNEI. Deletions cut 11 bases from V and 8 bases from J, with 22 bases between. The CDR3 nucleotides are TGTGCCGGAAGACAGACCAACGAGGAGTACATTCAGTACTTC. The encoded protein is CAGRQTNEEYIQYF.

CDR3: CASSMTSGAPEQYF. The CDR3 nucleotides read TGCGCCAGCAGCATGACTAGCGGGGCCCCCGAGCAGTACTTC. The rearrangement joins TRBV5-1 to TRBJ2-7; 11 bases are shared with TRBD2. The V gene end was trimmed by 4 bases and the J gene end by 6 bases; junction bases not matched to a gene: 6. The CDR3 runs 14 residues. The V gene's germline CDR1 is SGHRS and CDR2 YFSETQ.

This clonotype was seen only a few times. This chain joins TRBV11-2 and TRBJ2-7; 9 bases agree with TRBD2. CDR1 is SGHAT, CDR2 FQNNGV, per germline. CDR3 length: 14 residues. The trim removed 6 bases at V and 2 bases at J, leaving 5 bases unmatched. This CDR3 reads CASRGLAGPYEQYF. In nucleotides, the CDR3 is TGTGCCAGCAGAGGTCTAGCGGGACCCTACGAGCAGTACTTC.

In the case of this clonotype: One end of the junction does not line up with germline, which may come from a read error. This chain uses TRBV7-9 with TRBJ2-1; 12 nucleotides align to TRBD1. The CDR3 spans 19 residues. In germline, CDR1 is SEHNR, CDR2 FQNEAQ (reference sequence). The CDR3: CASSKKGTGGVLTYNEQFF. The CDR3 DNA follows: TGTGCTAGCAGCAAAAAAGGGACAGGGGGCGTTCTGACGTACAATGAGCAGTTCTTC.

This clonotype appeared a few times. This chain connects TRBV7-9 to TRBJ2-3, with 7 bases matching TRBD2. The CDR3 totals 16 residues. From germline, CDR1 is SEHNR and CDR2 FQNEAQ (reference sequence). The junction had 9 bases not matched to a gene; V was cut back by 5 bases and J by 1 base. CDR3 in amino acids: CASSDAGTTGTDTQYF. CDR3 coding DNA: TGTGCCAGCAGCGACGCCGGGACTACCGGCACAGATACGCAGTATTTT.

This clonotype has only a few counts. This sequence joins TRBV7-2 and TRBJ2-1; TRBD1 or TRBD2 may be the D gene (5 bases each). The CDR3 sequence is 15 residues long. Trimming took off 4 bases at V and 5 bases at J, with 15 bases between the two ends. CDR1 and CDR2 from the germline V gene are SGHTA and FQGNSA. CDR3 bases: TGTGCCAGCAGCTCATATCCCGGGGCAAACAATGAGCAGTTCTTC. Amino acid sequence: CASSSYPGANNEQFF.

The chain has TRBV7-6 and TRBJ2-2; the D is unclear. Germline V gene data show CDR1 as SGHVS and CDR2 as FNYEAQ. The CDR3 spans 15 residues. V was cut by 8 bases and J by 1 base, with 14 bases left in between. The CDR3 DNA reads TGTGCCAGCTCGCCGGACGACTTGAACACCGGGGAGCTGTTTTTT. Translating it yields CASSPDDLNTGELFF.

This rearrangement joins TRBV2 to TRBJ2-2; D may correspond to TRBD1 or TRBD2 (5 bases each). V lost 9 bases to trimming and J lost 3 bases, with 14 bases between them. Germline V gene data show CDR1 as SNHLY and CDR2 as FYNNEI. The CDR3 consists of 14 residues. DNA of the CDR3: TGTGCCAGTGACCGGGACCATTACACCGGGGAGCTGTTTTTT. Protein product: CASDRDHYTGELFF.

V gene TRBV27 combines with J gene TRBJ2-7; TRBD1 or TRBD2 may be the D gene (6 bases each). CDR3 length: 15 residues. Per germline, CDR1 MNHEY and CDR2 SMNVEV (reference sequence). V dropped 1 base and J dropped 2 bases, with 12 bases sitting between them. CDR3: CASSLFKGGPYEQYF. In nucleotides, the CDR3 is TGTGCCAGCAGTTTATTTAAGGGGGGACCCTACGAGCAGTACTTC.

The V and J genes are TRBV7-9 and TRBJ2-7; possibly TRBD1 for D (6 bases). Per germline, CDR1 SEHNR and CDR2 FQNEAQ (reference sequence). The V end was cut by 4 bases, the J end by 2 bases, with 18 bases between. This CDR3 is built from 16 residues. The CDR3 sequence: CASSSEMTGQPYEQYF. The CDR3, as DNA: TGTGCCAGCAGCTCGGAGATGACAGGTCAACCCTACGAGCAGTACTTC. Variable domain in full (rest from reference TRBV7-9 and TRBJ2-7): DTGVSQNPRHKITKRGQNVTFRCDPISEHNRLYWYRQTLGQGPEFLTYFQNEAQLEKSRLLSDRFSAERPKGSFSTLEIQRTEQGDSAMYLCASSSEMTGQPYEQYFGPGTRLTVT.

This clonotype has only a few counts. The chain uses TRBV12-5 and TRBJ2-4, with 7 bases fitting TRBD1. V lost 3 bases, J lost 3 bases, and 11 bases stayed unmatched. Germline-derived CDR1 and CDR2 are LGHNT and FRNRAP. This CDR3 comprises 17 residues. CDR3 loop: CASGFPFPDRDKNIQYF. CDR3 sequence (DNA): TGTGCTAGTGGTTTCCCATTCCCTGACAGGGACAAAAACATTCAGTACTTC.

CDR3: CASSLATSGRTDTQYF. CDR3 nucleotide sequence: TGTGCCAGCAGCTTAGCTACCAGCGGTCGCACAGATACGCAGTATTTT. V gene TRBV7-2 combines with J gene TRBJ2-3; perhaps TRBD2 as D (5 bases). V lost 0 bases and J lost 1, with 11 bases in between. Germline CDR1 reads SGHTA; CDR2 reads FQGNSA. This CDR3 contains 16 residues.

J is TRBJ1-5 and V is TRBV24-1; 10 bases are a match to TRBD1. CDR1 and CDR2 from the germline V gene are KGHDR and SFDVKD. Losses at the gene ends were 3 bases for V and 5 bases for J; bases not matched to a gene: 3. The CDR3 spans 15 residues. CDR3 sequence (DNA): TGTGCCACCAGTGATAGCGGACAGGGGGATCAGCCCCAGCATTTT. It specifies CATSDSGQGDQPQHF.

The chain combines TRBV4-3 with TRBJ1-6, with D possibly being TRBD1 (5 bases). Trimming cost V 0 bases and J 4 bases, with 25 bases left between them. Germline V gene lookup returns CDR1 LGHNA and CDR2 YSLEER. CDR3 size: 21 residues. The CDR3 bases are TGCGCCAGCAGCCAAGATCGGGCGGTTCCTGACAGCCTATTTTATAATTCACCCCTCCACTTT. This sequence encodes CASSQDRAVPDSLFYNSPLHF.

This clonotype appeared a few times. The J gene is TRBJ2-6, the V gene TRBV5-1, with TRBD2 as a possible D gene (5 bases). V was shortened by 7 bases and J by 2 bases, with 10 bases between the two germline ends. The CDR3 covers 14 residues. Germline CDR1 SGHRS, CDR2 YFSETQ. The CDR3 DNA reads as TGCGCCAGCGCCGAGGGCGCTGGGGCCAACGTCCTGACTTTC. This codes for CASAEGAGANVLTF.

This clonotype was seen only once. The V and J genes are TRBV2 and TRBJ2-4, with 8 bases fitting TRBD1. The J call may be incorrect, as the DNA end agrees better with TRBJ2-5. Germline V lookup: CDR1 SNHLY, CDR2 FYNNEI. CDR3 length equals 15 residues. CDR3 bases: TGTGCCAGCAGTACGGACAGGGTTGGACAAGAGACCCAGTACTTC. It translates to CASSTDRVGQETQYF.